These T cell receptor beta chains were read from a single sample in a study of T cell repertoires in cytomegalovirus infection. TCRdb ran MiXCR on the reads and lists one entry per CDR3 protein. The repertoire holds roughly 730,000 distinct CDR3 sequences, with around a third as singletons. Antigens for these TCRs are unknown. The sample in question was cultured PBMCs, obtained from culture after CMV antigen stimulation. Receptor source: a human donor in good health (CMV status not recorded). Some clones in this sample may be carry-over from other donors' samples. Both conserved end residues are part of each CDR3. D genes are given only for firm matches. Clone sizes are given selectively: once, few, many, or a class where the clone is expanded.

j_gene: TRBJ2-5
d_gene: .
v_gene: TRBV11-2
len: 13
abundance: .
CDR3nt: TGTGCCAGCAGCCCCCCGTGGCAAGAGACCCAGTACTTC
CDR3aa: CASSPPWQETQYF

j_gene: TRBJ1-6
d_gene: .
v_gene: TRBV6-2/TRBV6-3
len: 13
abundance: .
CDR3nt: TGTGCCAGCAGTTTGACACTGAATTCACCCCTCCACTTT
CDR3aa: CASSLTLNSPLHF

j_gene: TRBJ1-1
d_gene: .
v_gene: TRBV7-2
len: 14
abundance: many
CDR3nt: TGTGCCAGCAGCCCCGCGCGGGGGGCCGGTGAAGCTTTCTTT
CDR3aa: CASSPARGAGEAFF

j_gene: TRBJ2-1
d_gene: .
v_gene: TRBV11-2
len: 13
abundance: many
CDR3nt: TGTGCCAGCAGTGCCGGGACCTACAATGAGCAGTTCTTC
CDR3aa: CASSAGTYNEQFF

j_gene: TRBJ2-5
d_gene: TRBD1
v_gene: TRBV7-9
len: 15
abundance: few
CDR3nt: TGTGCCAGCAGCCCTGGACAGGGGGAGAAAGAGACCCAGTACTTC
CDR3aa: CASSPGQGEKETQYF

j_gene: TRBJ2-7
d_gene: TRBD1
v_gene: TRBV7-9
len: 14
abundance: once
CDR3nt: TGTGCCAGCGGGGAGGGACAGGGGTTTTACGAGCAGTACTTC
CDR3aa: CASGEGQGFYEQYF

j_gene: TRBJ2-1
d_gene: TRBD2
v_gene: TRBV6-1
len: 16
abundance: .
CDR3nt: TGTGCCAGCAGGAACTCTAGCGGGAGGGACAAGGGGAAGCAGTTCTTC
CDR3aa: CASRNSSGRDKGKQFF

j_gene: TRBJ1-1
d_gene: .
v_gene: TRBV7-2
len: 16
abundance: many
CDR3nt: TGTGCCAGCACCCTTCTAGGGGGATACATGAACACTGAAGCTTTCTTT
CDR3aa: CASTLLGGYMNTEAFF

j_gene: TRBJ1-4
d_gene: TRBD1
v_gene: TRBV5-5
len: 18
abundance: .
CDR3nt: TGTGCCAGCAGCTTGGCTGACAGGGGGCGGATCAAAGGTGAAAAACTGTTTTTT
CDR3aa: CASSLADRGRIKGEKLFF

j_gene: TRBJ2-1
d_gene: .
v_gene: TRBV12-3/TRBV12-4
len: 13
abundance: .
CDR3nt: TGTGCCAGCTCTCTAGGACTGCGCGATGAGCAGTTCTTC
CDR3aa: CASSLGLRDEQFF

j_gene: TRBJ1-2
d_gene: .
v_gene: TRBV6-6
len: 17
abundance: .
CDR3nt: TGTGCCAGCAGTTACTCGGTTGTTTGGGGGCGAGGGTATGGCTACACCTTC
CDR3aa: CASSYSVVWGRGYGYTF

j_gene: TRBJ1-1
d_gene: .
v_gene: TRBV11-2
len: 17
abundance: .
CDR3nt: TGTGCCAGCAGCTTAGAGGGAGGGGGAACAGGGAGGACTGAAGCTTTCTTT
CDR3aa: CASSLEGGGTGRTEAFF

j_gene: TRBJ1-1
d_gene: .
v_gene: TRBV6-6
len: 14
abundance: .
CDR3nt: TGTGCCAGCAGGTTCGGACGGGAGAACACTGAAGCTTTCTTT
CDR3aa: CASRFGRENTEAFF

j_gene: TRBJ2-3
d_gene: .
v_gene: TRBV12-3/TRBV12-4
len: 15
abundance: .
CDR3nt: TGTGCCAGCGTCTTTCTAGCGAGCGGCACAGATACGCAGTATTTT
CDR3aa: CASVFLASGTDTQYF

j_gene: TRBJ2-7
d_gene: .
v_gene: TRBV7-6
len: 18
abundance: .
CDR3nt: TGTGCCAGCAGCTTCCCCGGGGAAAGTGGCCACACGATCTACGAGCAGTACTTC
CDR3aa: CASSFPGESGHTIYEQYF

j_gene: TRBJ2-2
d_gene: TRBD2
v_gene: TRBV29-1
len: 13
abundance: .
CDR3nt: TGCAGCGTTGCCGGGGGGGACACCGGGGAGCTGTTTTTT
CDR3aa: CSVAGGDTGELFF

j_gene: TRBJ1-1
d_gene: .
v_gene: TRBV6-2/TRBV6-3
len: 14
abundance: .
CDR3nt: TGTGCCAGCAGGGAGGGTTACAAGAACACTGAAGCTTTCTTT
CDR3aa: CASREGYKNTEAFF

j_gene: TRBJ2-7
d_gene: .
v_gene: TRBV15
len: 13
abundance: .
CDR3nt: TGTGCCACCAGCAGCGGGACCGCGGACGAGCAGTACTTC
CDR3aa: CATSSGTADEQYF

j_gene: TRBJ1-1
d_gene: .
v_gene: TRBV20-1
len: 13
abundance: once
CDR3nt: TGCAGTGCTTCGGGACACGGCAACACTGAAGCTTTCTTT
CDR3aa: CSASGHGNTEAFF

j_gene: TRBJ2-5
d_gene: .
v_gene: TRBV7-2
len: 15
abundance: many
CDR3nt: TGTGCCAGCAGCCTGACGTGGGCGGCCCAAGAGACCCAGTACTTC
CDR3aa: CASSLTWAAQETQYF

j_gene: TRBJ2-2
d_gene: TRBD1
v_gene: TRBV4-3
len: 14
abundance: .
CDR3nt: TGCGCCAGCAGCAAGGACAGGGGCACCGGGGAGCTGTTTTTT
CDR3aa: CASSKDRGTGELFF

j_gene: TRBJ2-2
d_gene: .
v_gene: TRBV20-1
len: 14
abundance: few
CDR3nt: TGCAGTGCTAGAGATCTGGCGAACACCGGGGAGCTGTTTTTT
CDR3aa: CSARDLANTGELFF

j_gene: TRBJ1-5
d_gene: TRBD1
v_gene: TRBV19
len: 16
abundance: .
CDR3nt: TGTGCCAGTACCCGCGGACAGGGAGGATGGAATCAGCCCCAGCATTTT
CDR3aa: CASTRGQGGWNQPQHF

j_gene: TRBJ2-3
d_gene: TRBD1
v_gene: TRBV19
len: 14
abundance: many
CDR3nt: TGTGCCAGTAGTATTCAGGGGGGCACAGATACGCAGTATTTT
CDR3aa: CASSIQGGTDTQYF

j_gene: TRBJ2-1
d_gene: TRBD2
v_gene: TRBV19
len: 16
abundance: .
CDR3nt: TGTGCCAGTAGTATAGTAGGGGCGGGGGATAACAATGAGCAGTTCTTC
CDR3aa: CASSIVGAGDNNEQFF

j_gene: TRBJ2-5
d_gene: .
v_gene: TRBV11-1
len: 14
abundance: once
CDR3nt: TGTGCCAGCACGGAGGGGTGGATGAGACAGACCCAGTACTTC
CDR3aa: CASTEGWMRQTQYF

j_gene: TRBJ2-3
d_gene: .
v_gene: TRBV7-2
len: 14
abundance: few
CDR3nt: TGTGCCAGCAGCTTCCGCCCAGCCACAGATACGCAGTATTTT
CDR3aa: CASSFRPATDTQYF

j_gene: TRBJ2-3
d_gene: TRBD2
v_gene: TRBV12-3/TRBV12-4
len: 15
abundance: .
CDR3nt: TGTGCCAGCAGCGCACTAGCGGTGCTCACAGATACGCAGTATTTT
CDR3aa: CASSALAVLTDTQYF

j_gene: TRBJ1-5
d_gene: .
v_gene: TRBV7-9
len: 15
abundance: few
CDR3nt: TGTGCCAGCAGCTTAGGTGCGGACGGGCGTCAGCCCCAGCATTTT
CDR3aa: CASSLGADGRQPQHF

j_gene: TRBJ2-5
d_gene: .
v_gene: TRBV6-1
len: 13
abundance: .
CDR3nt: TGTGCCAGCTGGAGGGGGAGCGGGGAGACCCAGTACTTC
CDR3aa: CASWRGSGETQYF

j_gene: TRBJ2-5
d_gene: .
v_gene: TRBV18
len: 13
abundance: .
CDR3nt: TGTGCCAGCTCACCCAGCAGAGAAGAGACCCAGTACTTC
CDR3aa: CASSPSREETQYF

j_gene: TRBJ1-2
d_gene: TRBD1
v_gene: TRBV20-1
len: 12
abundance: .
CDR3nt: TGCAGTGCTACCGGGACAGGGGGCGCCTACACCTTC
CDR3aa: CSATGTGGAYTF

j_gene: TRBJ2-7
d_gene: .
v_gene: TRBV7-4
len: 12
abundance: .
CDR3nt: TGTGCCAGCAGCCAGACGGGAGACGAGCAGTACTTC
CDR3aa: CASSQTGDEQYF

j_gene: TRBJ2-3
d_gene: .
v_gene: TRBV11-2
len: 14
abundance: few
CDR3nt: TGTGCCAGCAGCCTGTCCCGGGTACTAAGCACGCAGTATTTT
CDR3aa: CASSLSRVLSTQYF

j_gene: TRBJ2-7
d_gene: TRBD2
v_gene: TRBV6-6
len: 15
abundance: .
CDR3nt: TGTGCCAGCAAACTCTCCCTAGCGGCGGCACACGAGCAGTACTTC
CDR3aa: CASKLSLAAAHEQYF

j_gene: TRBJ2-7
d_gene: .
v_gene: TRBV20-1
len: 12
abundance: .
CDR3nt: TGCAGTGCTAACAGGGAGAACTACGAGCAGTACTTC
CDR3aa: CSANRENYEQYF

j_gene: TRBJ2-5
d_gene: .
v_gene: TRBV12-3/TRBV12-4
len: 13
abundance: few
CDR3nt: TGTGCCAGCAGGATCCCAGGGGAAGAGACCCAGTACTTC
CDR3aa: CASRIPGEETQYF

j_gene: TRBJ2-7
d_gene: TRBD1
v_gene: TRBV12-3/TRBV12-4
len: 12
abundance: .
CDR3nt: TGTGCCAGCAGTCCCCAGACAGGGGGGCAGTACTTC
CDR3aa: CASSPQTGGQYF

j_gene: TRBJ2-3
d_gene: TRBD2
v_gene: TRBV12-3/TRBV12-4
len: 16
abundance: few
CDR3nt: TGTGCCAGCAGTTTCCTTCCGGGAGGCCGTGGAGATACGCAGTATTTT
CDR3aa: CASSFLPGGRGDTQYF

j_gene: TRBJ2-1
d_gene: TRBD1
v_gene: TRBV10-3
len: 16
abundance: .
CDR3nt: TGTGCCATCAGTGGCCTCGGACAGGAGTTGGGCAATGAGCAGTTCTTC
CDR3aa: CAISGLGQELGNEQFF

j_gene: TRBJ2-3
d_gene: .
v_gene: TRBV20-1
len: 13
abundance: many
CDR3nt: TGCAGTGCTAGAGGGAATGGGAGAGATACGCAGTATTTT
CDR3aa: CSARGNGRDTQYF